This paragraph covers one T cell receptor (beta chain) sequence. The target antigen is unknown. This CDR3 is built from 15 residues. Deletions cut 5 bases from V and 2 bases from J, with 13 bases between. Germline-derived CDR1 and CDR2 are LNHDA and SQIVND (reference sequence). This specimen comes from a study of T cell repertoires in cytomegalovirus infection. Looking at the study overall: Matching HLA type, along with CMV infection, was indicated by public TCR beta signatures.

A single record per CDR3 protein comes from TCRdb applying MiXCR to the reads. The table lists approximately 590,000 distinct CDR3 sequences, about 40% of them singletons, with about 48% in the top ten. The origin of this receptor is a human donor in good health (CMV status not recorded). Some clones in this sample may be carry-over from other donors' samples. The starting material was cultured PBMCs, obtained from culture after CMV antigen stimulation. This chain connects TRBV19 to TRBJ1-3; D is possibly TRBD1 (5 bases). The chain's CDR3 is CASSPRDAPGNTIYF. The CDR3 DNA reads TGTGCCAGTAGTCCCCGGGACGCACCTGGAAACACCATATATTTT.